A single sample is the source of the 26 T cell receptor beta chains below, sequenced in a study of CD8 T cells in ankylosing spondylitis. Each CDR3 protein gets one entry after TCRdb re-called the 5' RACE reads with MiXCR. The data contain 300,000 to 400,000 distinct CDR3 sequences, more than 20% of them singletons. The sample taken for sequencing was blood, either unsorted or a sorted T cell fraction (not recorded which). All receptors come from a male donor with ankylosing spondylitis or in good health (not recorded which).

The genes are TRBV15 and TRBJ2-1, with TRBD1 matching over 9 bases. The CDR3 extends over 18 amino acids. From germline, CDR1 is LNHNV and CDR2 YYDKDF (reference sequence). Trimming removed 3 bases from V and 3 bases from J; junction bases left unmatched: 12. The CDR3 DNA is TGTGCCACCAGCAGCAACTCCTACAGGGGGCTCCGCTACAATGAGCAGTTCTTC. This sequence encodes CATSSNSYRGLRYNEQFF.

The chain employs TRBV27 and TRBJ2-2; TRBD2 is a possible D gene (5 bases). Deletions cut 3 bases from V and 5 bases from J, with 13 bases between. From germline, CDR1 is MNHEY and CDR2 SMNVEV (reference sequence). CDR3 length equals 15 residues. CDR3: CASSFRGVGTGELFF. CDR3 in DNA: TGTGCCAGCAGTTTCCGGGGAGTGGGGACCGGGGAGCTGTTTTTT.

This clonotype has at least ten counts. The chain employs TRBV5-6 and TRBJ2-5; TRBD1 might be the D (5 bases). This CDR3 is built from 16 residues. Looked up from germline, CDR1 is SGHDT and CDR2 is YYEEEE. V was pared by 4 bases and J by 0 bases, with 16 bases between. The CDR3 sequence is CASSSALDSDQETQYF. CDR3 nucleotides: TGTGCCAGCAGCAGCGCGTTAGACAGTGACCAAGAGACCCAGTACTTC.

This clonotype occurred many times. The rearrangement uses TRBV10-2 and TRBJ2-7; TRBD1 might be the D (6 bases). The CDR3 covers 14 residues. The germline CDR1 and CDR2 sequences are WSHSY and SAAADI. V was shortened by 2 bases and J by 2 bases, with 10 bases between the two germline ends. CDR3 in DNA: TGCGCCAGCAGTGAGAGTCGGACAGCCTACGAGCAGTACTTC. This gives the protein CASSESRTAYEQYF.

The sample holds a few counts of this clonotype. The rearrangement joins TRBV6-2 or TRBV6-3 to TRBJ2-2; TRBD1 is a possible D gene (6 bases). V lost 0 bases to trimming and J lost 3 bases, with 17 bases between them. This CDR3 spans 18 amino acids. Germline CDR1 is MNHEY and CDR2 is SVGEGT. CDR3 nucleotides: TGTGCCAGCAGTTACTCGGCTGGGACACCCACCTACACCGGGGAGCTGTTTTTT. This encodes CASSYSAGTPTYTGELFF.

This chain uses TRBV2 with TRBJ2-3; the D is unclear. The V gene's germline CDR1 is SNHLY and CDR2 FYNNEI. The ends were cut back, 4 bases at V and 9 bases at J, with 11 bases in the middle. This CDR3 region has 12 residues. In DNA form, the CDR3 reads TGTGCCAGCAGTGGGAAGGAGATAACGCAGTATTTT. The encoded protein is CASSGKEITQYF.

This clonotype was counted a few times. The chain couples TRBV27 to TRBJ1-2, with TRBD1 matching 7 bases. The V gene end was trimmed by 9 bases and the J gene end by 7 bases; junction bases not matched to a gene: 5. Germline CDR1 MNHEY, CDR2 SMNVEV (reference sequence). CDR3 length equals 11 residues. The CDR3 spells CASGTVSGYTF. The CDR3 nucleotides are TGTGCCAGTGGGACAGTCTCTGGCTACACCTTC.

In its sample, this clonotype was seen a few times. The chain has TRBV20-1 and TRBJ2-3; possible D gene TRBD2, 6 bases. The CDR3 extends over 21 amino acids. The V end lost 1 base, the J end lost 2 bases, and 31 bases lay between the germline ends. Germline-derived CDR1 and CDR2 are DFQATT and SNEGSKA (reference sequence). The CDR3 reads CSARGPGTHRTDQTNTDTQYF. In DNA, the CDR3 is TGCAGTGCTAGAGGGCCGGGGACTCATAGAACGGACCAGACCAACACAGATACGCAGTATTTT.

This clonotype was observed a few times. J is TRBJ2-1 and V is TRBV20-1; 11 bases are shared with TRBD1. Per the germline V gene, CDR1 is DFQATT and CDR2 is SNEGSKA (reference sequence). V lost 3 bases, J lost 7 bases, and 8 bases stayed unmatched. This CDR3 is built from 15 residues. CDR3 sequence reads: CSARSLDRGLNEQFF. The CDR3 coding sequence is TGCAGTGCTAGGTCCCTGGACAGGGGGCTTAATGAGCAGTTCTTC.

This clonotype was observed once. V and J are TRBV7-9 and TRBJ1-4, with a tentative D call TRBD1 (5 bases). The CDR3 consists of 13 residues. Germline CDR1 is SEHNR and CDR2 is FQNEAQ (reference sequence). Trimming pared 5 bases from V and 4 bases from J, leaving 8 bases between. As DNA, the CDR3 is TGTGCCAGCAGCCCAGGGAATAATGAAAAACTGTTTTTT. Amino acids: CASSPGNNEKLFF.

This clonotype has just a few counts. This chain connects TRBV12-3 or TRBV12-4 to TRBJ2-3; tentatively, D is TRBD1 or TRBD2 (5 bases each). Trimming left V 4 bases short and J 6 bases short, with 20 bases between. The CDR3 length is 16 residues. The CDR3 sequence is CASSSWTGLEGDTQYF. The CDR3 DNA sequence: TGTGCCAGCAGTTCTTGGACGGGGCTTGAAGGGGATACGCAGTATTTT.

This clonotype turned up a few times. This chain links TRBV6-2 or TRBV6-3 with TRBJ2-1; no clear D gene. The V end was cut by 7 bases, the J end by 7 bases, with 8 bases between. The CDR3 runs 11 residues. Germline CDR1 MNHEY, CDR2 SVGEGT. The CDR3 DNA reads as TGTGCCAGCACCCAAGGGAATGAGCAGTTCTTC. Its protein product is CASTQGNEQFF.

V and J are TRBV27 and TRBJ1-2; 11 nucleotides agree with TRBD1. CDR3 length: 15 amino acids. CDR1 and CDR2 from the germline V gene are MNHEY and SMNVEV (reference sequence). V lost 5 bases and J lost 3; bases outside the gene matches: 5. The CDR3 DNA sequence: TGTGCCAGCAGTCTCCGGACAGGGGGCCACTATGGCTACACCTTC. Protein product: CASSLRTGGHYGYTF.

The chain has TRBV12-3 or TRBV12-4 and TRBJ1-5; D is undetermined. The CDR3 length is 16 residues. V was trimmed by 6 bases and J by 0 bases, leaving 15 bases between them. The CDR3 nucleotides read TGTGCCAGCAGCCAAGGACCGCCTTATAGCAATCAGCCCCAGCATTTT. This translates into CASSQGPPYSNQPQHF.

This clonotype was counted a few times. The rearrangement joins TRBV13 to TRBJ2-7; tentative D call: TRBD2 (5 bases). The V end lost 0 bases, the J end lost 0 bases, and 9 bases lay between the germline ends. The CDR3 has 15 residues. Germline CDR1 PRHDT, CDR2 FYEKMQ (reference sequence). Here the CDR3 DNA reads TGTGCCAGCAGCTTAGGGGTGAGGGCCTCCTACGAGCAGTACTTC. Its protein product is CASSLGVRASYEQYF.

This clonotype was counted between two and nine times. V usage is TRBV25-1 and J usage is TRBJ2-2; D unclear. CDR1 is MGHDK and CDR2 is SYGVNS in the germline V gene. The CDR3 spans 15 residues. Deletions cut 1 base from V and 3 bases from J, with 9 bases between. CDR3 loop: CASSEFGTHTGELFF. DNA of the CDR3: TGTGCCAGCAGTGAATTTGGCACCCACACCGGGGAGCTGTTTTTT. The full variable domain, rest sourced from reference TRBV25-1 and TRBJ2-2, is EADIYQTPRYLVIGTGKKITLECSQTMGHDKMYWYQQDPGMELHLIHYSYGVNSTEKGDLSSESTVSRIRTEHFPLTLESARPSHTSQYLCASSEFGTHTGELFFGEGSRLTVL.

This clonotype was recorded a few times. The chain is built from TRBV29-1 and TRBJ1-1; D not certain. The CDR3 runs 13 residues. Germline values: CDR1 SQVTM, CDR2 ANQGSEA. Trimming took off 0 bases at V and 1 base at J, with 6 bases between the two ends. CDR3 amino acids: CSVEDGENTEAFF. The DNA for the CDR3 is TGCAGCGTTGAAGATGGAGAGAACACTGAAGCTTTCTTT.

This clonotype came up many times. The chain joins TRBV24-1 to TRBJ1-5; tentative D call: TRBD1 (5 bases). Trimming shortened V by 5 bases and J by 11 bases, and 15 bases separated the two germline ends. Germline CDR1 is KGHDR and CDR2 is SFDVKD. CDR3 length: 13 amino acids. Here the CDR3 DNA reads TGTGCCACCAGTGTGGGAGACAGTGGGACCCAGCATTTT. Translated: CATSVGDSGTQHF.

The rearrangement uses TRBV20-1 and TRBJ2-5; a weak D match, TRBD1 (6 bases). V was cut by 4 bases and J by 1 base, with 22 bases left in between. The CDR3 is made up of 17 amino acids. Germline V lookup: CDR1 DFQATT, CDR2 SNEGSKA (reference sequence). CDR3 DNA sequence: TGCAGTGCTAAGGGACACCTCATGAATAGGGTCCAAGAGACCCAGTACTTC. Its protein is CSAKGHLMNRVQETQYF.

This clonotype was found a few times. The chain carries TRBV11-2 and TRBJ2-7; D is uncertain. CDR3 size: 13 residues. V was clipped by 5 bases and J by 5 bases, with 13 bases between them. Germline lookup yields CDR1 SGHAT and CDR2 FQNNGV. The CDR3 spells CASSPRARDEQYF. CDR3 nucleotide sequence: TGTGCCAGCAGCCCAAGGGCCCGGGACGAGCAGTACTTC.

There are a few counts of this clonotype. The chain has TRBV10-3 and TRBJ1-4; maybe TRBD1 (5 bases). Germline-derived CDR1 and CDR2 are ENHRY and SYGVKD. The V and J ends lost 5 bases and 8 bases respectively, with 18 bases between them. The CDR3 contains 15 residues. The CDR3 region has the DNA TGTGCCATCAGTAAATCCCGGGACGAGGGAGAAAAACTGTTTTTT. Protein product: CAISKSRDEGEKLFF.

V is TRBV12-3 or TRBV12-4 and J is TRBJ2-7, with TRBD1 matching over 9 bases. This CDR3 has 15 residues. The trim removed 5 bases at V and 3 bases at J, leaving 8 bases unmatched. This CDR3 reads CASSPKDRGDYEQYF. CDR3 nucleotides: TGTGCCAGCAGTCCGAAGGACAGGGGAGACTACGAGCAGTACTTC.

Only a few counts were recorded for this clonotype. The CDR3, as DNA: TGTGCCAGCAGTTTTCACAGGGGCGGGGAGCTGTTTTTT. Protein: CASSFHRGGELFF. The gene calls are TRBV12-3 or TRBV12-4 and TRBJ2-2, with TRBD1 identical over 7 bases. V trimming: 3 bases; J trimming: 7 bases; junction bases outside the gene matches: 2. The CDR3 is 13 amino acids.

A few counts support this clonotype. The J gene is TRBJ2-2, the V gene TRBV12-5; no clear D. V was clipped by 1 base and J by 4 bases, with 7 bases between them. CDR1 is LGHNT and CDR2 is FRNRAP in the germline V gene. The CDR3 length is 14 residues. This CDR3 reads CASGLDWGTGELFF. The CDR3, as DNA: TGTGCTAGTGGTTTGGACTGGGGCACCGGGGAGCTGTTTTTT.

The chain recombines TRBV3-1 with TRBJ2-5; weak D call: TRBD1 (7 bases). The CDR3 is 18 amino acids. Germline assignment: CDR1 LGHDT and CDR2 YNNKEL (reference sequence). The ends were cut back, 2 bases at V and 8 bases at J, with 27 bases in the middle. CDR3 protein: CASSQRRYGGGPADTQYF. CDR3 bases: TGTGCCAGCAGCCAAAGGCGCTATGGAGGGGGCCCAGCGGATACCCAGTACTTC.

The CDR3 reads CASSIPGTRGSEQFF. CDR3 sequence (DNA): TGCGCCAGCAGCATTCCCGGGACCCGCGGGTCTGAGCAGTTCTTC. The genes are TRBV4-1 and TRBJ2-1; the D gene could be TRBD1 or TRBD2 (5 bases each). Germline V gene lookup returns CDR1 MGHRA and CDR2 YSYEKL. The V end was cut by 5 bases, the J end by 9 bases, with 20 bases between. This CDR3 comprises 15 residues.